A selection of T cell receptor beta chains follows, all from one sample in a study of blood T cells in healthy people across ages. TCRdb re-called the 5' RACE reads with MiXCR, one entry per CDR3 protein. This sample yields about 1.7 million distinct CDR3 sequences, of which about 30% are seen a single time; about 7.7% belongs to the top ten. Specimen: blood. These receptor sequences come from a woman in her 30s in good health. CDR3s include the opening cysteine and the closing phenylalanine or tryptophan. A D gene is named only where the DNA matches it firmly. Size is stated for part of the rows, as once, few or many counts, or as a class when the clone is expanded.

>TRBV18|.|TRBJ2-7|.
TGTGCCAGCTCACCAGGGCTCTCGGACAGTGCCCACGAGCAGTACTTC
CASSPGLSDSAHEQYF
>TRBV10-3|.|TRBJ2-7|many
TGTGCCATCAGTGGGGGCTACGAGCAGTACTTC
CAISGGYEQYF
>TRBV6-6|TRBD2|TRBJ2-2|few
TGTGCCAGCAGTTACGACAGCGGGAGGACCGGGGAGCTGTTTTTT
CASSYDSGRTGELFF
>TRBV4-1|TRBD1|TRBJ1-6|.
TGCGCCAGCAGCCAAGACCTGACAGGGGACGAGGTCCGTTCACCCCTCCACTTT
CASSQDLTGDEVRSPLHF
>TRBV7-2|TRBD1|TRBJ1-2|.
TGTGCCAGCAGCCCGCGACAGGGTCTTGGCTACACCTTC
CASSPRQGLGYTF
>TRBV5-1|.|TRBJ2-3|many
TGCGCCAGCAGCTTGGCCGTGGATACGCAGTATTTT
CASSLAVDTQYF
>TRBV4-3|.|TRBJ2-1|.
TGCGCCAGCAGCCAAAGCGCGGCCTACAATGAGCAGTTCTTC
CASSQSAAYNEQFF
>TRBV2|.|TRBJ2-7|.
TGTGCCAGCAGTGAAGAGGTGGATTACGAGCAGTACTTC
CASSEEVDYEQYF
>TRBV7-2|.|TRBJ1-6|few
TGTGCCAGCAGCTCGGACGACTTGACCCTCCACTTT
CASSSDDLTLHF
>TRBV12-5|TRBD2|TRBJ2-4|many
TGTGCTAGTGGTTTCGCACTAGCGGGCCACAAAAACATTCAGTACTTC
CASGFALAGHKNIQYF
>TRBV9|.|TRBJ1-1|.
TGTGCCAGCAGCGCGCAGCCCCAGGAAGATACTGAAGCTTTCTTT
CASSAQPQEDTEAFF
>TRBV30|TRBD2|TRBJ2-1|few
TGTGCCTGGAGTGAAGGACTAGCGGGAGATGAGCAGTTCTTC
CAWSEGLAGDEQFF
>TRBV6-2/TRBV6-3|.|TRBJ1-1|.
TGTGCCAGCAGTTACTCGAATAGGATTGAAGCTTTCTTT
CASSYSNRIEAFF
>TRBV7-2|.|TRBJ2-1|.
TGTGCCAGCAGCTTAGTGGGCTTAGGGGGACGGAATGAGCAGTTCTTC
CASSLVGLGGRNEQFF
>TRBV20-1|TRBD2|TRBJ2-1|.
TGCAGTGCTAGAGAAGCGGGAGTCCTCTACAATGAGCAGTTCTTC
CSAREAGVLYNEQFF
>TRBV7-2|.|TRBJ2-7|many
TGTGCCAGCAGCTCCGTCCAGACTCAGTACTTC
CASSSVQTQYF
>TRBV7-9|TRBD1|TRBJ2-7|few
TGTGCCAGCAGCTTTTTGGCGGGACAGGGAGTACGGGAGCAGTACTTC
CASSFLAGQGVREQYF
>TRBV29-1|.|TRBJ2-5|many
TGCAGCGTTGTCGGTACCCAAGAGACCCAGTACTTC
CSVVGTQETQYF
>TRBV9|.|TRBJ2-1|.
TGTGCCAGCAGCGTCTGGCCTGGGGGTGAGCAGTTCTTC
CASSVWPGGEQFF
>TRBV12-3/TRBV12-4|TRBD2|TRBJ2-3|.
TGTGCCAGCAGCGGTGGACTAGCGGGCACAGATATGCAGTATTTT
CASSGGLAGTDMQYF
>TRBV24-1|.|TRBJ1-5|.
TGTGCCACCAGTGAGGTGGGACAAGAAAATCAGCCCCAGCATTTT
CATSEVGQENQPQHF
>TRBV20-1|.|TRBJ2-2|.
TGCAGTGCCCTTGCCCCAGGGGGGCGGAACACCGGGGAGCTGTTTTTT
CSALAPGGRNTGELFF
>TRBV6-1|TRBD1|TRBJ1-5|few
TGTGCCAGCAGTGATAACAGGGGGAAGCGGGTCGGGCAGCCCCAGCATTTT
CASSDNRGKRVGQPQHF
>TRBV20-1|TRBD1|TRBJ2-3|few
TGCAGTGCTGACGAGGGACAGAGAAGCACAGATACGCAGTATTTT
CSADEGQRSTDTQYF
>TRBV4-1|TRBD1|TRBJ1-6|few
TGCGCCAGCAATCGGGGACAGGGGGCTTTGAGTAATTCACCCCTCCACTTT
CASNRGQGALSNSPLHF
>TRBV27|TRBD1|TRBJ1-4|few
TGTGCCAGCAGCACCAGACAGGGGATGAAACTGTTTTTT
CASSTRQGMKLFF
>TRBV7-2|TRBD2|TRBJ2-5|many
TGTGCCAGCAGCTCACTTCCCGGGACTAGATCCGTGACCCAGTACTTC
CASSSLPGTRSVTQYF
>TRBV12-3/TRBV12-4|.|TRBJ1-4|.
TGTACCAGCAGCCAAGTCGGGTCGTTAGGGGAAAAACTGTTTTTT
CTSSQVGSLGEKLFF
>TRBV20-1|.|TRBJ1-2|many
TGCAGTGCTAGACCCAATAAAGGAGTAAACTATGGCTACACCTTC
CSARPNKGVNYGYTF
>TRBV3-1|.|TRBJ1-2|few
TGTGCCAGCAGCCCCACCGTCGGATGGAATGGCTACACCTTC
CASSPTVGWNGYTF
>TRBV6-6|TRBD1|TRBJ2-7|many
TGTGCCAGCAGTTCGACAGGGATCTCCTACGAGCAGTACTTC
CASSSTGISYEQYF
>TRBV5-1|.|TRBJ2-5|.
TGCGCCAGCAGCTTTGGAAATCCTTCTCAAGAGACCCAGTACTTC
CASSFGNPSQETQYF
>TRBV12-3/TRBV12-4|.|TRBJ2-7|many
TGTGCCAGCAGTTTGTCAACTACATTCAGTTACGAGCAGTACTTC
CASSLSTTFSYEQYF
>TRBV7-2|TRBD2|TRBJ2-1|.
TGTGTCAGCAGCTTCCCCGGAGCTAGCGGGAGGCGTAATGAGCAGTTCTTC
CVSSFPGASGRRNEQFF
>TRBV27|.|TRBJ1-1|.
TGTGCCAGCAGTTTTGCGGGAGCTGCAGGCACTGAAGCTTTCTTT
CASSFAGAAGTEAFF
>TRBV11-3|.|TRBJ2-1|few
TGTGCCAGCAGCTTAGTGGCGGGGGCTATATCTGAGCAGTTCTTC
CASSLVAGAISEQFF
>TRBV27|.|TRBJ2-2|.
TGTGCCAGCAGATATTACGGGGAGCTGTTTTTT
CASRYYGELFF
>TRBV15|.|TRBJ1-2|.
TGTGCCACCAGCAGCGACAGTGACTATGGCTACACCTTC
CATSSDSDYGYTF
>TRBV7-6|TRBD2|TRBJ2-2|.
TGTGCCAGCAGCTTAAAAGCGGGGGGGCGATCCGGGGAGCTGTTTTTT
CASSLKAGGRSGELFF
>TRBV5-1|TRBD1|TRBJ2-6|.
TGCGCCAGCAGCCCGAACAGGGGAGACAGGGCCAACGTCCTGACTTTC
CASSPNRGDRANVLTF
>TRBV5-1|.|TRBJ2-4|few
TGCGTCAGCAGCACCGGGACCTCTTTACCAAACATTCAGTACTTC
CVSSTGTSLPNIQYF
>TRBV20-1|TRBD1|TRBJ2-7|many
TGCAGTGCTCGAGGACAGGACCCCTACGAGCAGTACTTC
CSARGQDPYEQYF
>TRBV5-6|.|TRBJ2-3|.
TGTGCCAGCAGCTTGGCCTTTGTAATCGGGCAACCCCCAGATACACAGTATTTT
CASSLAFVIGQPPDTQYF
>TRBV2|.|TRBJ2-7|.
TGTGCCAGCAGAGGCAGGGGCTATAGGAGCTCCTACGAGCAGTACTTC
CASRGRGYRSSYEQYF
>TRBV27|.|TRBJ2-7|.
TGTGCCAGCAGTCTGCGGCCCCCTGAGTGGGGTTACGAGCAGTACTTC
CASSLRPPEWGYEQYF
>TRBV10-3|.|TRBJ2-2|many
TGTGCCATCAGTGAGGGAGCCGGGGAGCTGTTTTTT
CAISEGAGELFF
>TRBV5-1|TRBD1|TRBJ2-1|many
TGCGCCAGCAGCTTGGGAACTTTGGGACAGGGGGTTAATGAGCAGTTCTTC
CASSLGTLGQGVNEQFF
>TRBV3-1|.|TRBJ2-7|few
TGTGCCAGCAGCCTCAATGGAGGGAGCTTCAACGAGCAGTACTTC
CASSLNGGSFNEQYF
>TRBV12-3/TRBV12-4|TRBD2|TRBJ2-1|.
TGTGCCAGTATAACCCATATACGACTAGCGGATAATGAGCAGTTCTTC
CASITHIRLADNEQFF
>TRBV9|TRBD2|TRBJ2-3|few
TGTGCCAGCAGGGCCGGGACTAGCGGGGGGGTCCCCACAGATACGCAGTATTTT
CASRAGTSGGVPTDTQYF
>TRBV10-3|.|TRBJ1-5|.
TGTGCCATCAGGGGGTCGGACAATCAGCCCCAGCATTTT
CAIRGSDNQPQHF